This T cell receptor beta chain was obtained from a study of T cell repertoires in cytomegalovirus infection. Study in general: Public TCR beta signature analysis indicated the presence of both CMV infection and matching HLA type.

Comments on this clonotype: Antigen: not known.

Unmatched junction bases numbered 8, after V lost 7 bases and J lost 10 bases. This CDR3 has 13 residues. CDR1 and CDR2 (germline): ENHRY, SYGVKD. TCRdb passed the reads through MiXCR, listing each CDR3 protein once. The data contain 100,000 to 150,000 distinct CDR3 sequences, more than 7% of them singletons. Notes on the study in general: Pooled public TCR beta family frequency picked out CMV carriers with the relevant HLA. HLA-C-restricted CMV-specific TCR beta clonotypes prevailed in the ex vivo response.

What was sequenced was PBMCs. V usage is TRBV10-3 and J usage is TRBJ2-1; 9 bases are shared with TRBD2. This TCR came from a human donor in good health (CMV status not recorded). Some clones in this sample may be carry-over from other donors' samples. CDR3 region: CAITGLAGQEQFF. In DNA, the CDR3 is TGTGCCATCACGGGACTAGCCGGCCAGGAGCAGTTCTTC.